A selection of T cell receptor beta chains follows, all from one sample in a study of T cell responses to AZD1222 COVID-19 vaccine. Clones were sequenced by immunoSEQ multiplex PCR, and TCRdb holds only the in-frame ones, with some missing. The data contain some 140,000 clones, approximately 88% of them seen just once; the ten biggest clones take up over 3.5%. Sequencing was performed on peripheral blood, taken on day 0 of AZD1222 vaccination. These receptors originate from an adult in good health. CDR3s include the opening cysteine and the closing phenylalanine or tryptophan. D genes are given only for firm matches. Size values are once, few and many counts, or a class for expanded clones, and some rows have none.

j_gene	abundance	v_gene	d_gene	CDR3aa	CDR3nt
TRBJ2-7	.	TRBV7-9	.	CASSEPGRIYEQYF	TGTGCCAGCAGCGAACCGGGACGGATCTACGAGCAGTACTTC
TRBJ2-2	.	TRBV19	TRBD1	CASSPRDRGAGELFF	TGTGCCAGTAGTCCCCGGGACAGGGGAGCCGGGGAGCTGTTTTTT
TRBJ2-5	.	TRBV7-9	.	CASSSGTHEETQYF	TGTGCCAGCAGTTCCGGGACCCATGAAGAAACCCAGTACTTC
TRBJ1-1	.	TRBV9	.	CASSPEGGAVMNTEAFF	TGTGCCAGCAGCCCCGAGGGGGGGGCCGTAATGAACACTGAAGCTTTCTTT
TRBJ1-5	.	TRBV28	TRBD1	CASSKDRAGQPQHF	TGTGCCAGCAGTAAAGACAGGGCGGGACAGCCCCAGCATTTT
TRBJ1-2	.	TRBV28	.	CASSRNYGYTF	TGTGCCAGTAGTAGGAACTATGGCTACACCTTC
TRBJ2-1	.	TRBV5-1	TRBD2	CASSPGLAGGQDEQFF	TGCGCCAGCAGCCCAGGACTAGCGGGGGGGCAGGATGAGCAGTTCTTC
TRBJ1-1	.	TRBV19	TRBD1	CASSVRVGTGTLSPEAFF	TGTGCCAGTAGTGTCCGCGTGGGGACAGGGACCTTGTCGCCTGAAGCTTTCTTT
TRBJ1-4	.	TRBV5-4	.	CASSWRPYEKLFF	TGTGCCAGCAGCTGGAGGCCTTACGAAAAACTGTTTTTT
TRBJ1-1	.	TRBV5-6	TRBD1	CASSWGQVADTEAFF	TGTGCCAGCAGCTGGGGACAGGTGGCGGACACTGAAGCTTTCTTT
TRBJ2-7	once	TRBV27	TRBD1	CASNEEAGGTSYEQYF	TGTGCCAGCAACGAAGAGGCAGGGGGAACCTCCTACGAGCAGTACTTC